By share, the clone carrying this T cell receptor beta chain counts as medium-sized. A read error is possible here, since a much larger clone lies one base away. This entry is derived from a study of spatial heterogeneity in lung cancer. Time point meaning: sample taken at primary tumor resection. Unsorted whole RNA samples from tumor, nontumor lung or frozen PBMC were sequenced. V shed 2 bases, J shed 2 bases, and the junction held 7 bases outside the gene matches. Germline assignment: CDR1 SQVTM and CDR2 ANQGSEA. This CDR3 has 15 amino acids. TCR cDNA molecules were tagged individually, and each one carried a unique molecular identifier. TCRdb re-derived calls from the 5' RACE reads in MiXCR, one entry per CDR3 protein. The sample holds a few thousand distinct CDR3 sequences, 3.5% to 5% seen once.

The V call is TRBV29-1, the J call TRBJ1-2; TRBD1 matches 8 bases. The clonotype originates from a male donor with early-stage non-small cell lung cancer. The material was normal lung tissue next to the tumor, obtained at surgery. CDR3 sequence: CSVELGQGGNYGYTF. DNA of the CDR3: TGCAGCGTTGAACTAGGACAGGGAGGGAACTATGGCTACACCTTC.